This paragraph reports one T cell receptor beta chain. Its antigen is as yet unknown. V was pared by 4 bases and J by 6 bases, with 5 bases of the junction left unmatched. The CDR3 runs 15 residues. Germline assignment: CDR1 SGHDN and CDR2 FVKESK. Assay used: immunoSEQ multiplex PCR; TCRdb lists only in-frame clones, some missing. The sample contains some 1 million clones, around 76% of which appear only once. These data are taken from a study of shared clonotypes between healthy human individuals. Regarding the study as a whole: Apart from blood, nothing was sampled; tissue repertoires likely differ. Sharing across four donors was highest in naive CD4 (around 5%) and lowest in memory CD8 (0.4%). Rarefaction exposed incomplete sorted-subset sequencing despite large depth. Generation probabilities were higher for clonotypes shared across all four sorted-subset donors than for unshared ones.

The rearrangement joins TRBV14 to TRBJ2-7; TRBD2 agrees at 14 bases. The source of this sequence is a man in his late teens or twenties in good health. The source material was memory CD4+ T cells sorted from blood. Subset here: CD45RA-negative fraction. In nucleotides, the CDR3 is TGTGCCAGCAGCCCGGTGACTAGCGGGGGGGTCGAGCAGTACTTC. Translating it yields CASSPVTSGGVEQYF.